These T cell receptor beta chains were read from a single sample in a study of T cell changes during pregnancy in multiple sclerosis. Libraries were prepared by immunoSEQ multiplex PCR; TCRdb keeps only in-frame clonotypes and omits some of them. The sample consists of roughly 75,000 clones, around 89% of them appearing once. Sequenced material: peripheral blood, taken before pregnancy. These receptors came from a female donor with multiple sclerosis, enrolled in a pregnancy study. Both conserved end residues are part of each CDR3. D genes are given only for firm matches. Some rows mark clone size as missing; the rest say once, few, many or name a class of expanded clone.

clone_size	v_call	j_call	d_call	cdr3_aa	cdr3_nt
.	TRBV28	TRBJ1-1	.	CASSLGHHTEAFF	TGTGCCAGCAGTTTGGGACACCACACTGAAGCTTTCTTT
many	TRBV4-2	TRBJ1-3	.	CASSRDRGNTIYF	TGTGCCAGCAGCCGCGACAGAGGAAACACCATATATTTT
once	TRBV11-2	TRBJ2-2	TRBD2	CASTFSGGGGELFF	TGTGCCAGCACCTTCTCCGGGGGGGGTGGGGAGCTGTTTTTT
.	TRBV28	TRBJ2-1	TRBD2	CASSRPRGGQSYNEQFF	TGTGCCAGCAGTCGCCCCCGGGGGGGGCAATCCTACAATGAGCAGTTCTTC
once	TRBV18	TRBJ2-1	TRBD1	CASSPLGQGSIGEQFF	TGTGCCAGCTCACCGCTGGGACAGGGGAGTATCGGTGAGCAGTTCTTC
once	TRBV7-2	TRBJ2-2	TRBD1	CASSLAGRGRTGELFF	TGTGCCAGCAGCTTAGCGGGCAGGGGGCGCACCGGGGAGCTGTTTTTT
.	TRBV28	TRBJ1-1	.	CASRTRFSGEAFF	TGTGCCAGCAGGACTAGGTTTTCGGGAGAAGCTTTCTTT
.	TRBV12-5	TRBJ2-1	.	CASGLVPDGQTFRNEQFF	TGTGCTAGTGGTTTGGTACCTGACGGACAGACTTTTCGGAATGAGCAGTTCTTC
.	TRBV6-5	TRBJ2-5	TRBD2	CASSYVSGEKTQYF	TGTGCCAGCAGTTACGTTAGCGGGGAGAAGACCCAGTACTTC
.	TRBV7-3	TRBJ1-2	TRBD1	CASSLRGDRGSGYTF	TGTGCCAGCAGCTTAAGGGGGGACAGGGGATCTGGCTACACCTTC
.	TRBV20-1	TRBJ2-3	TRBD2	CSAASAGGQYF	TGCAGTGCTGCCTCAGCGGGGGGGCAGTATTTT
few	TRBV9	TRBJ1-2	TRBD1	CASTRTGAPYGYTF	TGTGCCAGCACCCGGACAGGGGCCCCCTATGGCTACACCTTC
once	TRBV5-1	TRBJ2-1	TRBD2	CASSLVLAGANEQFF	TGCGCCAGCAGCTTGGTGCTAGCGGGGGCCAATGAGCAGTTCTTC
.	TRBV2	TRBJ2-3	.	CASSELAINTDTQYF	TGTGCCAGCAGTGAACTAGCTATAAATACAGATACGCAGTATTTT
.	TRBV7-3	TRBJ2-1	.	CASSLVSRAEQFF	TGTGCCAGCAGCTTAGTTTCCCGCGCTGAGCAGTTCTTC
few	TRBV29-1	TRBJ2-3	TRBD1	CSVEVGQGADTQYF	TGCAGCGTTGAAGTGGGACAGGGGGCAGATACGCAGTATTTT
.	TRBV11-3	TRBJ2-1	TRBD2	CASSLVGTSGGYNEQFF	TGTGCCAGCAGCTTAGTTGGGACTAGCGGGGGCTACAATGAGCAGTTCTTC
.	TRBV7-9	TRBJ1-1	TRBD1	CASSPPGQLWTTEAFF	TGTGCCAGCAGCCCTCCGGGACAGCTTTGGACGACTGAAGCTTTCTTT
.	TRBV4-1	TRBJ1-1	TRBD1	CASSQKGFRTGHYTEAFF	TGCGCCAGCAGCCAAAAGGGTTTTCGGACAGGGCATTATACTGAAGCTTTCTTT
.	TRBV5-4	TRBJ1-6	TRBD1	CASSLNQGGFAAYNSPLHF	TGTGCCAGCAGCTTGAATCAGGGGGGTTTTGCGGCCTATAATTCACCCCTCCACTTT
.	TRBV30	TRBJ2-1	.	CAWIRRSSYNEQFF	TGTGCCTGGATTAGGAGAAGCTCCTACAATGAGCAGTTCTTC
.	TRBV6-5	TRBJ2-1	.	CASSYLWGGRNEQFF	TGTGCCAGCAGTTACTTGTGGGGGGGCCGGAATGAGCAGTTCTTC
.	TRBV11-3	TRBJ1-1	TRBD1	CASSETGTNTEAFF	TGTGCCAGCAGCGAGACAGGGACTAACACTGAAGCTTTCTTT
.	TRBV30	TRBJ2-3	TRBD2	CASRLAGGPDTQYF	TGTGCCTCTAGACTAGCGGGTGGCCCAGATACGCAGTATTTT
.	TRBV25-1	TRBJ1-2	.	CASSAGAGGYTF	TGTGCCAGCAGTGCAGGGGCCGGTGGCTACACCTTC
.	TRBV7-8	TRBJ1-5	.	CASSFGSNQPQHF	TGTGCCAGCAGCTTTGGCAGCAATCAGCCCCAGCATTTT
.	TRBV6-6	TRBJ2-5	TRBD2	CASSYLAVETQYF	TGTGCCAGCAGTTACCTAGCGGTGGAGACCCAGTACTTC
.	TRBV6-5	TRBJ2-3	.	CASSRRQWGADTQYF	TGTGCCAGCAGTCGCCGACAGTGGGGCGCAGATACGCAGTATTTT
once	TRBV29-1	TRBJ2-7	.	CSVVTPGEQYF	TGCAGCGTTGTAACCCCCGGCGAGCAGTACTTC
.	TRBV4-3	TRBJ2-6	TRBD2	CASSESGGSTGANVLTF	TGCGCCAGCAGCGAGTCGGGGGGGAGCACTGGGGCCAACGTCCTGACTTTC
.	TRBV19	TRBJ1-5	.	CASSRQASNQPQHF	TGTGCCAGTAGTCGACAGGCTAGCAATCAGCCCCAGCATTTT
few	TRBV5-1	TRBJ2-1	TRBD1	CASRRDRGIGDEQFF	TGCGCCAGCAGAAGGGACAGGGGGATTGGCGATGAGCAGTTCTTC
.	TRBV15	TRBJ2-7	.	CATSKQGSAYEQYF	TGTGCCACCAGCAAACAGGGTAGCGCCTACGAGCAGTACTTC
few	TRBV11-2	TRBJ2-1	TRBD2	CASSSIRTSGGPYNEQFF	TGTGCCAGCAGCTCAATTCGGACTAGCGGGGGGCCCTACAATGAGCAGTTCTTC
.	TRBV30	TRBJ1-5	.	CAWSVRGNQPQHF	TGTGCCTGGAGTGTACGGGGGAACCAGCCCCAGCATTTT
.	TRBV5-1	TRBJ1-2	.	CASSWDGGNYGYTF	TGCGCCAGCAGCTGGGACGGGGGTAACTATGGCTACACCTTC
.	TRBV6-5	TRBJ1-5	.	CASRPTGSDQPQHF	TGTGCCAGCAGACCCACAGGGTCGGATCAGCCCCAGCATTTT
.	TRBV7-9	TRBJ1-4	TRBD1	CASSQEPGQGDERGELFF	TGTGCCAGCAGCCAAGAACCGGGACAGGGCGATGAAAGGGGGGAACTGTTTTTT
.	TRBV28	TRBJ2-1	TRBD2	CATLRLALSNNEQFF	TGTGCCACGTTAAGACTAGCCCTATCAAACAATGAGCAGTTCTTC
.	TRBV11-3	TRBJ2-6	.	CASSLPLSGANVLTF	TGTGCCAGCAGCTTACCCCTCTCTGGGGCCAACGTCCTGACTTTC
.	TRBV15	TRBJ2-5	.	CATSRGGETQYF	TGTGCCACCAGCAGAGGGGGCGAGACCCAGTACTTC
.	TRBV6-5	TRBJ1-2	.	CASRGNYYGYTF	TGTGCCAGCAGGGGCAACTACTATGGCTACACCTTC
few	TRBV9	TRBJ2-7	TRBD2	CASSAGTSLYEQYF	TGTGCCAGCAGCGCAGGGACTAGTCTCTACGAGCAGTACTTC
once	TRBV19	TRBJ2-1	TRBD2	CASSNTGRGGYNEQFF	TGTGCCAGTAGCAACACGGGTCGCGGGGGGTACAATGAGCAGTTCTTC
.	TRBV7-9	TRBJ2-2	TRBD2	CASSFMAGGKDTGELFF	TGTGCCAGCAGCTTTATGGCGGGGGGGAAGGACACCGGGGAGCTGTTTTTT